This TCR beta chain was identified in a study of T-cell reconstitution after alpha-beta-depleted transplantation in children. Study-wide findings and caveats: Expanded graft clones numbering several hundred reportedly gave rise to alpha-beta T cells about two months after transplant. T-cell counts and diversity were attributed mostly to newly produced T cells one year after transplant. Surviving recipient T cells and thymic progenitors produced the high day-60 TCRbeta diversity seen in some patients.

The TCRbeta library was prepared with unique molecular identifiers. TCRdb called the PCR reads again in MiXCR, with one record for every CDR3 protein. The sample lists fewer than 550,000 distinct CDR3 sequences, approximately 10% occurring once. V gave up 2 bases and J gave up 9 bases, with 23 bases separating them. CDR1 is KGHSH and CDR2 is LQKENI in the germline V gene. The CDR3 spans 17 residues. Notes on this clonotype: As yet, its antigen is unknown.

The chain couples TRBV18 to TRBJ2-1, with D maybe TRBD2 (6 bases). The source was PBMCs, mostly from graft donor cells, collected 180 days after TCRalphabeta/CD19-depleted stem cell transplant. The receptor comes from a female patient under 10 years old who had a stem cell transplant for aplastic anemia, so the T cells may come from the graft donor. Here the CDR3 reads CASSPVAGTPGSSEQFF. The CDR3 DNA sequence: TGTGCCAGCTCACCAGTTGCCGGGACTCCCGGGAGTAGTGAGCAGTTCTTC.